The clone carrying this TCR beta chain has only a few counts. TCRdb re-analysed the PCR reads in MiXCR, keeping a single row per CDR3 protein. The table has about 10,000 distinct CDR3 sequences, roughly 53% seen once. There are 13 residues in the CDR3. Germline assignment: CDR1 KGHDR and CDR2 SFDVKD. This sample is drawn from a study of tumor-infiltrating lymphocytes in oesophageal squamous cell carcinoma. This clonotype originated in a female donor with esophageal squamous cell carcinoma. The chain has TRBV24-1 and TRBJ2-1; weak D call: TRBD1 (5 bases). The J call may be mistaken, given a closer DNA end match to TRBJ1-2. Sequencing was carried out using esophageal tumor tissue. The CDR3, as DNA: TGTGCCACCAGTGATTCGATCAGGGATGGCTACACCTTC. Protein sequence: CATSDSIRDGYTF.